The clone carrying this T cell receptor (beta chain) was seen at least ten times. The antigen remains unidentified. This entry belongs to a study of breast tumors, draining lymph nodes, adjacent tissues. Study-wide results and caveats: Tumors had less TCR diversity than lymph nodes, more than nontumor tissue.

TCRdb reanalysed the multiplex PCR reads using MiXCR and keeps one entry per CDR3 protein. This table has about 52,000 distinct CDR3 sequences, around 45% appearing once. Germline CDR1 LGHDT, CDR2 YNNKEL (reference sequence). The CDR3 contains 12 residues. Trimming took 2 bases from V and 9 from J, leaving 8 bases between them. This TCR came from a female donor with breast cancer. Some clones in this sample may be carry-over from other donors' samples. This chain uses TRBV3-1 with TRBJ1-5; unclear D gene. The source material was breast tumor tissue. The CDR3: CASSQPPGPQHF. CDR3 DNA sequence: TGTGCCAGCAGCCAACCGCCGGGGCCCCAGCATTTT.